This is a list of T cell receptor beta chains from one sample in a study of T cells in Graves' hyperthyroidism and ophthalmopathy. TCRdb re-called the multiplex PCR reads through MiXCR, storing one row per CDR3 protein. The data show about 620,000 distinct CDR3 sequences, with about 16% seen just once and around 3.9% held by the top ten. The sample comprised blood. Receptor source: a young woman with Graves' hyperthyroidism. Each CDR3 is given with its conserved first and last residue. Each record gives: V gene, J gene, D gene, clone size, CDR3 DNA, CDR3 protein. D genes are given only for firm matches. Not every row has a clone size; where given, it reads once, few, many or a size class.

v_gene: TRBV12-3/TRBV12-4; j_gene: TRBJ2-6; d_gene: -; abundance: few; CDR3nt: TGTGCCAGCAGTGTCTCTAGCTCTGGGGCCAACGTCCTGACTTTC; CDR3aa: CASSVSSSGANVLTF
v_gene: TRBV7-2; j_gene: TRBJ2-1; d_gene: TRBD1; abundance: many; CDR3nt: TGTGCCAGCAGCTCCTCACAGGGGGTGGATGAGCAGTTCTTC; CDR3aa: CASSSSQGVDEQFF
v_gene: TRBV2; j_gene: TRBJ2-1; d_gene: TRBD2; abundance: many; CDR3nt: TGTGCCAGCAGGGGGGAGGGCCCTGAGCAGTTCTTC; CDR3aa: CASRGEGPEQFF
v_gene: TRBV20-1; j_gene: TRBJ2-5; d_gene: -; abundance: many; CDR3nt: TGCAGTGCCTACCACCTTACCGGGACTTTTGACCAAGAGACCCAGTACTTC; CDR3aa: CSAYHLTGTFDQETQYF
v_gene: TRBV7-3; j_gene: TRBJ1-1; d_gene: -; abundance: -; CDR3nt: TGTGCCAGCAGCCTGAACGCCGGTAGGGGCACTGAAGCTTTCTTT; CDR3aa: CASSLNAGRGTEAFF
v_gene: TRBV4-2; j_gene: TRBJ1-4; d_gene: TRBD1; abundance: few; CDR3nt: TGTGCCAGCAGCCAAACCCCGACAGGGCGGGATGAAAAACTGTTTTTT; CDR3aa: CASSQTPTGRDEKLFF
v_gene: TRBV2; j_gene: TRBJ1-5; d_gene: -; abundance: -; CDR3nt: TGTGCCAGCACGAGAGAAGAGCCGCAGCCCCAGCATTTT; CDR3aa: CASTREEPQPQHF
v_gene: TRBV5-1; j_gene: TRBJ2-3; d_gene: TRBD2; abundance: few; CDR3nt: TGCGCCAGCAGCTTGGGACTAGCGGGAAACACAGATACGCAGTATTTT; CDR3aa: CASSLGLAGNTDTQYF
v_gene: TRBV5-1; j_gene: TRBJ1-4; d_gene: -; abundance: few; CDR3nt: TGCGCCAGCAGCCCTCAAGACAGGCGGTCTAATGAAAAACTGTTTTTT; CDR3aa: CASSPQDRRSNEKLFF
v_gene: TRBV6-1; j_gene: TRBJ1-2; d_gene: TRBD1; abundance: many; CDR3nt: TGTGCCAGCGTCCGGGACAGGGGCGTCTATGGCTACACCTTC; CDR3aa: CASVRDRGVYGYTF
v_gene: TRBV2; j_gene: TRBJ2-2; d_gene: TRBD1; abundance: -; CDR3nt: TGTGCCAGCAGCCTTCAGGGGGTTTTGAACACCGGGGAGCTGTTTTTT; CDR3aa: CASSLQGVLNTGELFF
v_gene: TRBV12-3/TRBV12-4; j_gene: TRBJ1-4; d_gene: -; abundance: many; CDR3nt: TGTGCCAGCAGTTTATCCGGGATGAGAAGGGAAAAACTGTTTTTT; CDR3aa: CASSLSGMRREKLFF
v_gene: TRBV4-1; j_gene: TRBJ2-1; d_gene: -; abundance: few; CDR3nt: TGCGCCAGCAGCCAAGTGTTTGCGTACAATGAGCAGTTCTTC; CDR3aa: CASSQVFAYNEQFF
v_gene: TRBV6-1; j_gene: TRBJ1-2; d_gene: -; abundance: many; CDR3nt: TGTGCCAGCACCGGGACTGGCAATGGATATGGCTACACCTTC; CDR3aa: CASTGTGNGYGYTF
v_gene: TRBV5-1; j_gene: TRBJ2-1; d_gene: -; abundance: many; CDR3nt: TGCGCCAGCAGCTTGGGCGGGATAAAGTACAATGAGCAGTTCTTC; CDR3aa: CASSLGGIKYNEQFF
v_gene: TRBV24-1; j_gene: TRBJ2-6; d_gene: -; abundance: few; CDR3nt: TGTGCCACCAGTGATCACCCGGGGCGCTCTGGGGCCAACGTCCTGACTTTC; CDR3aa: CATSDHPGRSGANVLTF
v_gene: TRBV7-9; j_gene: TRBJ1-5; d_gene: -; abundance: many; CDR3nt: TGTGCCAGCAAGACGGGAAGCAATCAGCCCCAGCATTTT; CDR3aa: CASKTGSNQPQHF
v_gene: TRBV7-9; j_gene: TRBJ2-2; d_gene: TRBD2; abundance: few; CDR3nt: TGTGCCAGCGCTAGCGGGCCCCCGAACACCGGGGAGCTGTTTTTT; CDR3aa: CASASGPPNTGELFF
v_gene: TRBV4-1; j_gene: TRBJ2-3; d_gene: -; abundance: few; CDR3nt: TGCGCCAGCAGCCCGGTACGAAACGGCATCATAACAGATACGCAGTATTTT; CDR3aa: CASSPVRNGIITDTQYF
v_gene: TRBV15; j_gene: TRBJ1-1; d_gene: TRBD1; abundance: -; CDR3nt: TGTGCCACCAGTAGACAGGGGAGAGGGGGGGACACTGAAGCTTTCTTT; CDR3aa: CATSRQGRGGDTEAFF
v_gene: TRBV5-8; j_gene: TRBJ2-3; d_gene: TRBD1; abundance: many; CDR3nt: TGTGCCAGCCGTAAGGGCACAGGGGCAAGCACAGATACGCAGTATTTT; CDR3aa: CASRKGTGASTDTQYF
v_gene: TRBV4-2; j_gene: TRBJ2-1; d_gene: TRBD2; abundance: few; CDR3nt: TGTGCCAGCAGCCATGCGGGAGACGAGCAGTTCTTC; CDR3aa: CASSHAGDEQFF
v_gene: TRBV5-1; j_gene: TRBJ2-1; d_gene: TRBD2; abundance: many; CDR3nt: TGCGCCAGCAGCTTGGCAAATCTAGCGGGAGGTCCCAATGAGCAGTTCTTC; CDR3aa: CASSLANLAGGPNEQFF
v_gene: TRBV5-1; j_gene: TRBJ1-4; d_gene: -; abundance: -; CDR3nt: TGCGCCAGCAGCGGTGGACAGAATGAAAAACTGTTTTTT; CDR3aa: CASSGGQNEKLFF
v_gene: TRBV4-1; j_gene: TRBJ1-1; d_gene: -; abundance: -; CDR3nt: TGCGCCAGCAGCCCATCCCTACACCCAGAAGCTTTCTTT; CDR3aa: CASSPSLHPEAFF
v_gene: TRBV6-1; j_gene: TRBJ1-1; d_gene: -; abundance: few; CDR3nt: TGTGCCAGCAGTCTCGAGGGTGCATTCACCAGGGACACTGAAGCTTTCTTT; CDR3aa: CASSLEGAFTRDTEAFF
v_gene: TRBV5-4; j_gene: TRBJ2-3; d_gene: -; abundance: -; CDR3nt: TGTGCCAGCCAGACAGCACAAAGAAGCACAGATACGCAGTATTTT; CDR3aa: CASQTAQRSTDTQYF
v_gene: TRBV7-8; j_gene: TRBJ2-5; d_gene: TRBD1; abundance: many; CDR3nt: TGTGCCAGCAATCGGGACAGACAAGAGACCCAGTACTTC; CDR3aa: CASNRDRQETQYF
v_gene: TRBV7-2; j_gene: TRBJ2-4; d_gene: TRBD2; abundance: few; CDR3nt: TGTGCCAGCAGCTTAGCGGGGGGGTATGGGAATCCACTAGCCAAAAACATTCAGTACTTC; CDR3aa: CASSLAGGYGNPLAKNIQYF
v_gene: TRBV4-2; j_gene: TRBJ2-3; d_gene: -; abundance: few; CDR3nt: TGTGCCAGCAGCTACCAACAGGATTCTAGCACAGATACGCAGTATTTT; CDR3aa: CASSYQQDSSTDTQYF
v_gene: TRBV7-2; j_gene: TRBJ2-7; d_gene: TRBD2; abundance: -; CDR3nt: TGTGCCAGCAGCCTGAGACTAGCGGGACCCTACGAGCAGTACTTC; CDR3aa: CASSLRLAGPYEQYF
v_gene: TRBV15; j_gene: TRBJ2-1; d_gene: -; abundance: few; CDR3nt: TGTGCCACCAGATCGGACCAACGGGATGAGCAGTTCTTC; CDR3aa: CATRSDQRDEQFF